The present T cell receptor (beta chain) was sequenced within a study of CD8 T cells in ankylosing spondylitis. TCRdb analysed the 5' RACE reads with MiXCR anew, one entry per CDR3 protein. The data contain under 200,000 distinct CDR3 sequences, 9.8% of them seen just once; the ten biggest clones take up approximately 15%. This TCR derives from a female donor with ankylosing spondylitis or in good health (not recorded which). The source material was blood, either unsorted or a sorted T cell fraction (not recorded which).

DNA of the CDR3: TGTGCCAGCAGCGAAGCGGGAGTAATGGATGAGCAGTTCTTC. Encoded protein: CASSEAGVMDEQFF. The rearrangement uses TRBV9 and TRBJ2-1, with 8 positions matching TRBD2. CDR3 size: 14 residues. Germline CDR1 reads SGDLS; CDR2 reads YYNGEE. The J segment lost 8 bases and the V segment lost 3 bases, leaving 7 bases of the junction unmatched.